This T cell receptor (beta chain) derives from a study of long-term antiretroviral therapy in people with HIV. Investigators performed immunoSEQ version v3.0 at survey level. Assay used: immunoSEQ multiplex PCR; TCRdb lists only in-frame clones, some missing. The sample lists some 28,000 clones; approximately 90% were seen once. Whole-study findings and limits: ART preceded a rise in diversity that nonetheless stayed lower than in transplant donor controls.

Germline V gene lookup returns CDR1 SGDLS and CDR2 YYNGEE. The CDR3 sequence is 14 residues long. The trim removed 4 bases at V and 3 bases at J, leaving 6 bases unmatched. With regard to this clone: Its cognate antigen is unknown.

The source is a middle-aged woman with HIV. Sequenced here: unsorted PBMCs, sampled more than 5 years after starting antiretroviral therapy. This sequence joins TRBV9 and TRBJ2-7, with TRBD1 matching over 8 bases. CDR3 DNA: TGTGCCAGCAGCCCCGGGGACAGGAGCTACGAGCAGTACTTC. It codes for CASSPGDRSYEQYF.